This note documents a single T cell receptor (beta chain) sequence. Its antigen is unidentified. This sample is drawn from a study of T cell responses to AZD1222 COVID-19 vaccine. This table comes from immunoSEQ multiplex PCR, and its TCRdb copy is limited to in-frame clones, with some not included. Here the sample spans over 150,000 clones, 90% being singletons. Study findings and constraints: Just a handful of AZD1222 recipients tested seropositive at baseline. Samples come after the peak T cell response, not at day 14.

The CDR3 has 14 amino acids. The source was peripheral blood, collected on day 0 of AZD1222 vaccination. The clonotype was recovered from an adult in good health. The chain carries TRBV21-1 and TRBJ1-1. TRBV21-1 is termed a pseudogene. CDR3 amino acids: CASSTISTITEAFF. CDR3 nucleotides: TGTGCCAGCAGCACAATTTCCACCATCACTGAAGCTTTCTTT.